This TCR beta chain stems from a study of T cell responses to AZD1222 COVID-19 vaccine. Study-wide context: Second-dose recipients at about 4 or about 12 weeks were treated as one pooled group. General study findings and limits: The number of AZD1222 recipients seropositive at baseline was only six. Two AZD1222 administrations were followed by greater Spike-specific TCR breadth and depth.

This table comes from immunoSEQ multiplex PCR, and its TCRdb copy is limited to in-frame clones, with some not included. The profile covers some 90,000 clones, with 65% to 90% appearing a single time and approximately 7.9% taken by the ten largest. Concerning this clone: Its specificity is unknown.

The V and J ends lost 6 bases and 4 bases, in that order; junction bases with no gene match: 10. CDR3 length: 14 amino acids. Germline lookup yields CDR1 SQVTM and CDR2 ANQGSEA. The genes are TRBV29-1 and TRBJ2-3, with 7 bases aligning to TRBD1. The sequences come from peripheral blood, collected on day 0 of AZD1222 vaccination. This sequence originates from an adult in good health. CDR3 DNA sequence: TGCAGCGTCGTACAGGGGCCCCGGGCAGATACGCAGTATTTT. Its translation is CSVVQGPRADTQYF.